The sequence of this T cell receptor (beta chain) was determined in a study of cytomegalovirus exposure and HLA in healthy donors (TCRdb year 2017). Study-level background: In an earlier analysis of fewer than 750 of the donors, 250 to 300 Gb of sequence data and some 120 million unique TCR beta sequences from 150 million to 200 million T cells were reported. An early release that covered fewer than 800 HLA-typed donors contained approximately 300 gigabases of sequencing data and 65 million to 100 million unique TCR sequences. Among the roughly 400 genotyped donors, approximately 76% belonged to the genetic ancestry cluster associated with self-reported Caucasian donors. The aim of the study was to test whether cataloging public T cell receptors could identify signatures of past pathogen exposure. The study profiled the T cell repertoires of 500 to 800 subjects by immunosequencing and related them to cytomegalovirus serostatus. In addition to the first cohort of several hundred subjects, a separate validation cohort of approximately 110 different subjects was used. The study combined high-throughput TCR immunosequencing, statistical association of individual TCRs with disease status, and machine learning to predict cytomegalovirus infection status. In a later analysis, previously published TCR beta repertoires from hundreds of donors were re-analyzed and high-resolution HLA genotyping was added so that TCR occurrence patterns could be studied. Rather than drawing on any new phenotypic data, the later analysis identified candidate immune exposures from TCR beta sequences and the way those sequences occurred across donors. An earlier analysis of some 500 of the donors applied high-throughput TCR beta sequencing to assess whether each TCR beta V gene segment acted as functional or pseudogenic. Alongside the repertoire data, information on donor age, sex, ethnicity and CMV serostatus was compiled. A later genetic analysis used genome-wide SNP genotypes for about three fifths of the roughly 700 donors, treating that subset as a discovery cohort. All discovery cohort repertoires had been generated using a single sequencing platform. HLA typing included class I and class II loci at four-digit resolution. Typing coverage differed by locus: A, B, C, DRB1 and DQB1 were typed in roughly 629-640 donors, DQA1 in roughly 500, DPA1 in some 600, and DPB1 in approximately 450. A handful of DR-DQ haplotypes were handled as single units for association and clustering because linkage in the cohort was strong. Among 398 genotyped donors of the cohort, an average of 235,054 unique TCR beta nucleotide sequences were sequenced per donor, roughly 20% of them non-productive. Points the paper makes about the study in general: In vitro tests confirmed that a few of the cytomegalovirus-associated TCR beta chains recognize cytomegalovirus antigens. In a later genetic analysis, a missense DCLRE1C variant was associated with V-gene and J-gene trimming of TCR beta chains, and the association was replicated in an independent cohort. According to a later genetic analysis, donors in an Asian-associated ancestry cluster had fewer N-insertions in productive TCRs than the roughly 660-donor mean. In this cohort, only TCR beta chains were sequenced, and detectable features were limited by the absence of alpha or paired-chain data. The sequencing pipeline was judged likely to have produced a cluster of highly shared sequence variants as a technical artifact. A further reported finding was that TCR beta sequences accurately predicted the HLA-A and HLA-B alleles for most subjects in the first cohort. Most TCR sequences were seen in very few donors, while some public TCRs were found in many individuals. According to a later analysis, most CMV-associated TCR beta chains appeared to be HLA-restricted, and the HLA associations seemed to be driven largely by CMV exposure. In a later analysis, TCR association rates were found to vary across HLA loci, with the most associated TCRs seen for DRB1 alleles and the fewest for HLA-C alleles. A later analysis reported that several top co-occurrence clusters appeared linked to parvovirus B19, influenza, CMV and Epstein-Barr virus. The presence/absence analyses assumed that sequencing depth was roughly uniform across donors, and that assumption may not be true. The study listed 150 to 200 TCR beta chains as associated with cytomegalovirus. A later analysis associated about 17,000 TCR beta sequences with specific HLA alleles at a false discovery rate of 0.05. The earlier analysis of approximately 590 of the donors excluded approximately 17 rarely observed V segments, including chromosome 9 orphons, because counts were too low. According to the authors, the approach could potentially be generalized to other disease states and immunological phenotypes. Some IMGT-functional V segments, including TRBV6-2 and TRBV6-3, could not be told apart with the 87-base-pair reads, so those segments were excluded. Cytomegalovirus status was reported to be diagnosed by the classifier with high specificity and sensitivity in both the original and validation cohorts. Because HLA typing was unavailable for some donors at each locus, only the typed subset was used in association tests. Linkage disequilibrium might explain the correlated functional status among segregating V segments, but an unknown experimental factor could not be ruled out. In an earlier analysis of about 540 of the donors, most TCR beta V segments were observed in productive rearrangements about 90% or about 30% of the time, broadly matching IMGT annotations. For the cohort, immune exposure information was limited to CMV serostatus. When HLA alleles, especially DR and DQ, strongly co-occurred, TCR associations were difficult to assign to individual alleles. A later analysis found that HLA-associated TCR beta chains were more clonally expanded and had lower generation probabilities than equally common non-associated chains.

Regarding this clone: Its specific antigen is unknown. Per-base qualities were not stored, and no clone one base away is much larger.

The cohort comprised some 730 healthy bone marrow donors. At the time of sampling, all cohort members were nominally healthy, though unrecorded immune exposures were likely present. The donor tested CMV seropositive, placing the donor among the 289 seropositive members of the cohort. Each donor provided a peripheral blood sample, and peripheral blood mononuclear cells were used for TCR beta sequencing. The Qiagen DNeasy Blood Extraction Kit was used to extract genomic DNA from the blood cell samples. Preparation of the library involved the immunoSEQ multiplex PCR assay. For the multiplex PCR, a mixture combining 60 forward primers for TCR Vbeta segments and 13 reverse primers for TCR Jbeta segments was used. The CDR3 region of rearranged TCR beta genes was amplified from genomic DNA with a multiplex PCR assay. On the Illumina HiSeq System, the amplified TCR beta libraries were sequenced as 87-base-pair reads. The authors processed their data as follows. A later analysis tallied 80 million to 95 million unique TCR beta chains across the 666 repertoires, and around 12 million of those chains were shared by two or more donors. To remove PCR and sequencing errors, raw reads were error-corrected and collapsed into unique sequences using a nearest-neighbor algorithm that merged closely related sequences. Alignment of CDR3 sequences to IMGT reference sequences was used to assign V, D and J gene segments. For a sequence to be retained, a match of at least six nucleotides was required to both a V gene segment and a J gene segment. A rearrangement was called productive if the CDR3 had no stop codons and remained in frame with V and J, and every other rearrangement was called non-productive. Following IMGT convention, CDR3 was defined as the stretch from the second conserved V-encoded cysteine to the conserved J-encoded phenylalanine. The earlier analysis of about 610 of the donors excluded any sequence lacking an unambiguous match to a single V gene segment. An earlier analysis of 587 of the donors called V segments functional above 56.7% productive rearrangements and segregating when the between-donor standard deviation exceeded 5%. To diagnose cytomegalovirus status from the catalog of TCR beta chain sequences, a statistical classification framework was built. In a later analysis, V and J genes were assigned by comparing TCR nucleotide sequences against IMGT/GENE-DB human TR gene sequences. A later analysis assigned CDR3 sequences and most-parsimonious VDJ recombination scenarios with the TCRdist pipeline. In a later analysis, every TCR beta chain was defined by the combination of its CDR3 amino acid sequence and its V-gene family, and reads without a unique V-gene family were dropped. In a later analysis, fewer than 600 highly shared, low-generation-probability nucleotide sequences were removed to address suspected cross-contamination and a sequencing artifact. In a later analysis, a clonal expansion index was calculated for each public chain from normalized within-repertoire ranks of inferred template counts. In a later analysis, generation probabilities were computed using a VDJ recombination model fitted to out-of-frame rearrangements, and the results were checked against IGoR. A later analysis scored TCR-TCR, TCR-HLA and TCR-CMV co-occurrence with hypergeometric tests, applying a repertoire-size bias correction to TCR pairs. In a later analysis, false discovery rates were estimated by permuting HLA or CMV assignments 20 times. In a later analysis, co-occurring TCRs were grouped using DBSCAN, and TCRdist sequence similarity was added for clustering within HLA-allele-positive subsets. Repertoires with fewer than 30,000 or more than 120,000 public chains were left out of co-occurrence clustering, as were about five repertoires with anomalous nucleotide sharing. Held by TCRdb, this immuneACCESS table contains in-frame sequences only and omits some clones. Under half of the omission traces to an unresolved V gene where checked; the cause of the rest is unknown. V, J and clone size were drawn from that table, and D and trimming were deduced from the DNA. This sample gives 150,000 to 200,000 clones in total; approximately 83% of them show up just once. The ten largest make up about 9.3% of the sample.

CDR1 is given as LGHNA and CDR2 as YNFKEQ, both from the germline V gene. Between the V and J ends, shortened by 0 bases and 1 base respectively, the junction contains 7 bases. The CDR3 holds 14 amino acids from the cysteine to the phenylalanine. Of all the DNA, just the CDR3 is kept, 42 bases in frame from base 1. Recombination joined TRBV4-2 with TRBJ2-7; the D gene lacks a confident call. The sample taken for sequencing was PBMCs. The receptor's source is a man younger than 35 in good health and CMV-seropositive. The DNA sequence is TGTGCCAGCAGCCAAGAGCCTAAATCCTACGAGCAGTACTTC. This translates into CASSQEPKSYEQYF.